This TCR beta chain was sequenced for a study of cytomegalovirus exposure and HLA in healthy donors. The CDR3 sequence is 14 residues long. The germline CDR1 and CDR2 sequences are KGHSH and LQKENI. Between the trimmed V and J ends, which lost 3 bases and 5 bases, there was a span of 14 bases. A multiplex PCR was run with 60 Vbeta primers and 13 Jbeta primers. The data were produced by immunoSEQ multiplex PCR, yet TCRdb's version contains in-frame clones alone and is incomplete. The repertoire table contains about 67,000 clones. General study findings and limits: Researchers reported in a later analysis that a missense DCLRE1C variant was tied to TCR beta V- and J-gene trimming. Further analysis was carried out later, and it showed several of the most significant clusters appearing linked to common viral pathogens.

Notes on this clone: Its antigen is still unknown.

Sequencing input: PBMCs. The V call is TRBV18, the J call TRBJ2-7; TRBD2 might be the D (5 bases). This TCR was sampled from a boy aged 5-17 years in good health and CMV-seronegative. CDR3 bases: TGTGCCAGCTCACCGTCGGGGAGCCGGGACGAGCAGTACTTC. It specifies CASSPSGSRDEQYF.